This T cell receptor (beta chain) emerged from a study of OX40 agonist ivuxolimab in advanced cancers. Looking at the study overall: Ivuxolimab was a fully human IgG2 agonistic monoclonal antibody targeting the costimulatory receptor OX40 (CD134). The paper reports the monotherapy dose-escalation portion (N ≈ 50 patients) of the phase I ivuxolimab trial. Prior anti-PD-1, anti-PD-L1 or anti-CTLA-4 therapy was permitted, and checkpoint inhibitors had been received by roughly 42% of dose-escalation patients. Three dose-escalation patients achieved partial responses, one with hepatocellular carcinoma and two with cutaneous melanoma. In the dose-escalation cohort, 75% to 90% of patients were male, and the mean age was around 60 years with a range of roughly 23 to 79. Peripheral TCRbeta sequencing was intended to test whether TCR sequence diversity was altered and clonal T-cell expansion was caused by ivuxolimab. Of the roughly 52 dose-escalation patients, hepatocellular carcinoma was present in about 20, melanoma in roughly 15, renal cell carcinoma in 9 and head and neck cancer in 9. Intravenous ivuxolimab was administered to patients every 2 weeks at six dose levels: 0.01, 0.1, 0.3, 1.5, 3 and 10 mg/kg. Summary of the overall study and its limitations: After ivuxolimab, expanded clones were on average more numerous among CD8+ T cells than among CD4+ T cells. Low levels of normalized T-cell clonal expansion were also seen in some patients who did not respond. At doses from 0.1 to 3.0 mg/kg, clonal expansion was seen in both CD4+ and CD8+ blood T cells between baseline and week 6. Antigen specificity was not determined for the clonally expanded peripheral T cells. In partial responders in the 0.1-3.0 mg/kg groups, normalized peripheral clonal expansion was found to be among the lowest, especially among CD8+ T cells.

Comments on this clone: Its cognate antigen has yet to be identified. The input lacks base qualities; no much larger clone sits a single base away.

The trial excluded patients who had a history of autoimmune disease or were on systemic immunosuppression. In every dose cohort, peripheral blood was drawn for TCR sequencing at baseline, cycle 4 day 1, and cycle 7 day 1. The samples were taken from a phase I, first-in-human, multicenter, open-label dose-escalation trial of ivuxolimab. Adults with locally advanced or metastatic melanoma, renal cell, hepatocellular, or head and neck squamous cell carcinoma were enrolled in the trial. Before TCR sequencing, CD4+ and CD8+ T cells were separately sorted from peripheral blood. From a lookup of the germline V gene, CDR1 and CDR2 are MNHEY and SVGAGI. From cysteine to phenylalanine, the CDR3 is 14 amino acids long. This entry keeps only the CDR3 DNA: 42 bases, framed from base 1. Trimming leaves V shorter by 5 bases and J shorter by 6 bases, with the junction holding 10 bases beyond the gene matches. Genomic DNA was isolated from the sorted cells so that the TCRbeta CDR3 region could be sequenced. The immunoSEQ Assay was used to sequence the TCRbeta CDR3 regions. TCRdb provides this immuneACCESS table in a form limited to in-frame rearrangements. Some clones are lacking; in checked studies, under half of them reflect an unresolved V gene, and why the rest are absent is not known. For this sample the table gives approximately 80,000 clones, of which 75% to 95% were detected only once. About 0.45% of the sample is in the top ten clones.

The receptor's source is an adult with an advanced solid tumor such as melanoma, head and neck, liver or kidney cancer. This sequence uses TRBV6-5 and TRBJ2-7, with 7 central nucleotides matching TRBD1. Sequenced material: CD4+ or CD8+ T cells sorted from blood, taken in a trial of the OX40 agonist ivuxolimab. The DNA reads TGTGCCAGCAGTAACGACAGGGAGCCCGTCGAGCAGTACTTC. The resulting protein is CASSNDREPVEQYF.